In its sample, the clone carrying this T cell receptor (beta chain) was seen a few times. Antigen specificity is unknown. Germline V lookup: CDR1 DFQATT, CDR2 SNEGSKA (reference sequence). V dropped 3 bases and J dropped 0 bases, with 5 bases sitting between them. This CDR3 region has 13 residues. These data come from a study of T-cell memory formation after mild COVID-19. Study observations and caveats: Later expanders leaned CD4+, whereas clones that contracted between day 15 and 85 were balanced CD4/CD8. The authors did not confirm SARS-CoV-2 specificity of second-wave clones peaking day 37. Pre-infection memory carried some responding clones, suggesting that cross-reactive memory joined.

TCRdb reprocessed the 5' RACE reads with MiXCR, giving one entry per CDR3 protein. Of 35,000 to 50,000 distinct CDR3 sequences in the sample, over 5% are singletons; the top ten hold roughly 0.8%. The chain uses TRBV20-1 and TRBJ2-2; D remains unclear. The specimen was PBMCs or a T cell subset sorted from them (not recorded which). The sequence was collected from an adult who had mild COVID-19 (a few samples of this study predate the infection). Cell type and time point are not known. This chain's CDR3 is CSASVPNTGELFF. CDR3 DNA: TGCAGTGCTAGTGTACCGAACACCGGGGAGCTGTTTTTT.